This T cell receptor beta chain is from a study of blood T cell repertoires in COVID-19. Study summary: The cDNA or gDNA used as material had been derived from T cells, B-cell-depleted T cells, or PBMCs.

Methods used by the authors: Estimation of nucleated cell counts relied on the amplification of reference gene primers. Assay: immunoSEQ multiplex PCR; the TCRdb copy retains only in-frame clones and omits some. V and J calls and clone size are as listed in that table; D and trimming were resolved from the DNA. This table holds under 110,000 clones, 80% to 90% found once. J lost 6 bases, V lost 4 bases, and 1 base had no gene match. Germline loops: CDR1 SEHNR, CDR2 FQNEAQ (reference sequence). This CDR3 has 13 residues. Sample: peripheral blood. This receptor was identified in a woman aged 25 to 39 with acute or convalescent COVID-19. This chain connects TRBV7-9 to TRBJ1-5, with TRBD1 matching 9 bases. The CDR3: CASSSDRGQPQHF. The CDR3 DNA reads as TGTGCCAGCAGCTCGGACAGGGGTCAGCCCCAGCATTTT.